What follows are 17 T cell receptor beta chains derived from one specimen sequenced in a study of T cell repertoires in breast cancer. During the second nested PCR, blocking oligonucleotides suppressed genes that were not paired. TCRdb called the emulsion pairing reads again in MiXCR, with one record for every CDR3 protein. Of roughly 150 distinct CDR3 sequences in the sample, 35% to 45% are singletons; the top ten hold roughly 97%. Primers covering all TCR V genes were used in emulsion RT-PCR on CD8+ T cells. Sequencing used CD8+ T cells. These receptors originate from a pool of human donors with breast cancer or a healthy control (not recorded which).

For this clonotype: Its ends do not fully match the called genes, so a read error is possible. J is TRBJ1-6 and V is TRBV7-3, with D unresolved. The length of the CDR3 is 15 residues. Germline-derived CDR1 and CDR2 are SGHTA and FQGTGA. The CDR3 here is CACSLTEGGNSPLHF. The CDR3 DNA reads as TGTGCCTGCAGCTTAACTGAAGGAGGAAATTCACCCCTCCACTTT.

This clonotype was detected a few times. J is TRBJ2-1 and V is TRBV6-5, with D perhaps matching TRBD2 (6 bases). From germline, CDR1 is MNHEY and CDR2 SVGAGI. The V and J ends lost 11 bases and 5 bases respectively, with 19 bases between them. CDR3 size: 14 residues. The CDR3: CACNGSAINNEQFF. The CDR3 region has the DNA TGTGCCTGTAACGGGAGTGCCATTAACAATGAGCAGTTCTTC.

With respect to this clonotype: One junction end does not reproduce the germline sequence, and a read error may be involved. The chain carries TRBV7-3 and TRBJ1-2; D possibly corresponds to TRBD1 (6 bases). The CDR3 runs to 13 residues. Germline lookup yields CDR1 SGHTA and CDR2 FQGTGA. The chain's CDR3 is CASSLVGGYGYTF. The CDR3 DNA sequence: TGTGCTAGCAGCTTAGTCGGGGGCTATGGCTACACCTTT. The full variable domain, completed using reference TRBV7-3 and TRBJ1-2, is GAGVSQTPSNKVTEKGKYVELRCDPISGHTALYWYRQSLGQGPEFLIYFQGTGAADDSGLPNDRFFAVRPEGSVSTLKIQRTERGDSAVYLCASSLVGGYGYTFGSGTRLTVV.

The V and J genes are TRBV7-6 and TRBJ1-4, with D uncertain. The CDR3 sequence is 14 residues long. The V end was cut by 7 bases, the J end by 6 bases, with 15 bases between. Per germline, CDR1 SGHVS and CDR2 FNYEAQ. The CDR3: CASTPLTAHEKLFF. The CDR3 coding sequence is TGTGCCAGCACCCCCCTCACGGCTCATGAAAAACTGTTTTTT.

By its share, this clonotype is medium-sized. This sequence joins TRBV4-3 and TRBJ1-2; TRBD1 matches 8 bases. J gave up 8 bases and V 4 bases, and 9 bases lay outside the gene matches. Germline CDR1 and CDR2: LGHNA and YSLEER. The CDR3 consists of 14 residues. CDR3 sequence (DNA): TGCGCCAGCAGCCTCGGACAGGGAAGACTCGGCTACACCTTC. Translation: CASSLGQGRLGYTF.

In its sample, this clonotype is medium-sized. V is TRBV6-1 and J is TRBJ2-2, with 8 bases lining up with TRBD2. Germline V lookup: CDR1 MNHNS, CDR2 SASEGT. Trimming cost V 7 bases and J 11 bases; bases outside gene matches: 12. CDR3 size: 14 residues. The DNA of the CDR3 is TGTGCCAGCAACGGGAGGGCCATTAACAATGAGCTGTTTTTT. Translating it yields CASNGRAINNELFF.

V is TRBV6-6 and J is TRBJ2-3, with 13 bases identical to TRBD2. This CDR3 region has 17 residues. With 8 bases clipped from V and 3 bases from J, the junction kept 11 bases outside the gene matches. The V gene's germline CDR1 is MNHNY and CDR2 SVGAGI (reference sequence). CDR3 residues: CASGLGTSGMGTDTQYF. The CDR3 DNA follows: TGTGCCAGCGGGTTGGGGACTAGCGGGATGGGGACAGATACGCAGTATTTT.

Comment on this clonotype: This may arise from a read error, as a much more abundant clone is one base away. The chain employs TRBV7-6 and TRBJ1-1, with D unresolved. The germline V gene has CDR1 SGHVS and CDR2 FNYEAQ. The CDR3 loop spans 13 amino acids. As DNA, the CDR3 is TGTGTCAGCAGCTTAGGACGCAGCACTGAAGCTTTCTTT. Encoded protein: CVSSLGRSTEAFF.

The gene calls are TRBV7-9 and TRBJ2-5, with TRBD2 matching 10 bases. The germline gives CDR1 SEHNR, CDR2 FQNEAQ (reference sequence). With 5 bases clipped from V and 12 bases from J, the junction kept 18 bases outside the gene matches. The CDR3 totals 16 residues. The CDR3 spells CASSKIIGASGGQEYF. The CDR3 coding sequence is TGTGCCAGCAGCAAAATTATCGGAGCTAGCGGGGGCCAGGAGTACTTC. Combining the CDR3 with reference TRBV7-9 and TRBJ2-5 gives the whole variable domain DTGVSQNPRHKITKRGQNVTFRCDPISEHNRLYWYRQTLGQGPEFLTYFQNEAQLEKSRLLSDRFSAERPKGSFSTLEIQRTEQGDSAMYLCASSKIIGASGGQEYFGPGTRLLVL.

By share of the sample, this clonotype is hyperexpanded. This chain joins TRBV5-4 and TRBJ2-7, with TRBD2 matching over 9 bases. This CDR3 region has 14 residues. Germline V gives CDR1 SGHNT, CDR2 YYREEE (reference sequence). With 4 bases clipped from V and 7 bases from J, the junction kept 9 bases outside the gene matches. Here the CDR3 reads CASSPGLAPREQYF. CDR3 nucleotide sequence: TGTGCCAGCAGCCCGGGACTAGCCCCCAGGGAGCAGTACTTC.

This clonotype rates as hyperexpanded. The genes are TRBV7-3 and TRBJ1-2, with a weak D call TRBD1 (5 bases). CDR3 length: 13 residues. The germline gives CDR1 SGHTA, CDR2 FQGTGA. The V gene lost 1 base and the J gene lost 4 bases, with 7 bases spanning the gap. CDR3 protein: CASSLNGGYGYTF. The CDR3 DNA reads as TGTGCCAGCAGCTTAAACGGGGGCTATGGCTACACCTTC.

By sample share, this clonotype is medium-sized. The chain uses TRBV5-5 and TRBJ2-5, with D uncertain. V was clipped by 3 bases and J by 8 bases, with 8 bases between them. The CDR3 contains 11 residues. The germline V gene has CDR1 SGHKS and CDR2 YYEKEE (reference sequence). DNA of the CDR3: TGTGCCAGCAGCTCGCGGAAAACCCAGTACTTC. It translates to CASSSRKTQYF.

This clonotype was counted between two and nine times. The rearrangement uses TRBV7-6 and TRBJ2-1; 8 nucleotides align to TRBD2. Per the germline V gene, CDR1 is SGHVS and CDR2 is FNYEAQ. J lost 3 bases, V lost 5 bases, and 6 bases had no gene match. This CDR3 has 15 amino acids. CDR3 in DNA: TGTGCCAGCAGCCTACGGGGGGGAATCTACAATGAGCAGTTCTTC. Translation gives CASSLRGGIYNEQFF.

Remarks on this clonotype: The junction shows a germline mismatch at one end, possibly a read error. The CDR3 nucleotides are TGTGCCAGCAGCTCGGAGGGGCAGCTTGATGAGAAGTTCTTC. Its protein is CASSSEGQLDEKFF. The genes are TRBV7-6 and TRBJ2-1; weak D call: TRBD2 (6 bases). Per germline, CDR1 SGHVS and CDR2 FNYEAQ. This CDR3 is built from 14 residues.

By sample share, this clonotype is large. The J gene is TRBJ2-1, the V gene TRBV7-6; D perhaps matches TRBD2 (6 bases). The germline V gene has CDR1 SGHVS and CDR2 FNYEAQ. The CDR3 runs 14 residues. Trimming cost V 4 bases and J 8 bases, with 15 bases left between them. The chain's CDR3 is CASSSEGQLDEQFF. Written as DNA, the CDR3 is TGTGCCAGCAGCTCGGAGGGCCAGCTTGATGAGCAGTTCTTC.

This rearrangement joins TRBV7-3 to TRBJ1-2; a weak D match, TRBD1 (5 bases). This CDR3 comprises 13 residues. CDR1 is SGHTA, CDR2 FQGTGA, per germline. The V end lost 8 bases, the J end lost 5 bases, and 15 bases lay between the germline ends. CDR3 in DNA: TGTGCCAGCCTCTTAAACGGGGGTTATGGCTACACCTTC. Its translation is CASLLNGGYGYTF.

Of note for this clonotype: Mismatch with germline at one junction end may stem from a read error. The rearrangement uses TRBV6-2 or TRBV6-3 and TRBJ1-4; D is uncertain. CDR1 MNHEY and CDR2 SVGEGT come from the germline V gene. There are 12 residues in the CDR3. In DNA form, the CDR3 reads TGCGCCAGCTTTGCAGAAAGTTCTGAACTGTTTTTT. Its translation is CASFAESSELFF.